In its sample, the clone carrying this T cell receptor (beta chain) was seen a few times. Its cognate antigen is unknown. One entry per CDR3 protein, called by TCRdb with MiXCR from the RT-PCR reads. The sample comprises about 480,000 distinct CDR3 sequences, 10% to 15% of which are singletons, and around 12% rests with the top ten. Germline lookup yields CDR1 LGHDT and CDR2 YNNKEL (reference sequence). The ends lost 0 bases at V and 6 bases at J; junction bases unmatched: 8. This CDR3 is built from 15 residues. The sample is drawn from a study of response to subunit inactivated influenza vaccine. Study-wide points: Each seasonal influenza vaccination, the authors suggested, recruits few new T cells.

The rearrangement joins TRBV3-1 to TRBJ2-7; 7 bases align to TRBD2. The input for sequencing was PBMCs from blood, taken roughly 45 days after vaccination. This TCR came from a man aged 50 to 60 who received an inactivated influenza vaccine. CDR3 residues: CASSQDGAGVFEQYF. Written as DNA, the CDR3 is TGTGCCAGCAGCCAAGATGGGGCGGGGGTGTTCGAGCAGTACTTC.